These T cell receptor beta chains were read from a single sample in a study of identifying expanded T cells in peripheral blood. The protocol was immunoSEQ multiplex PCR, while the TCRdb copy is restricted to in-frame clones and leaves out a portion. The top ten clones hold less than 15% of a sample with some 54,000 clones, 82% of them seen once. Material for sequencing was blood. The receptor source for this set is a person between 18 and 69 years old in good health. Each CDR3 is given with its conserved first and last residue. The D gene is left open where the match is weak. Expanded clones get a size class; other rows say once, few or many, or leave the size out.

v_gene: TRBV5-1
abundance: NA
j_gene: TRBJ1-5
d_gene: NA
CDR3nt: TGCGCCAGCAGCTTACGGGGGGGCTCTCAGCCCCAGCATTTT
CDR3aa: CASSLRGGSQPQHF

v_gene: TRBV6-4
abundance: few
j_gene: TRBJ2-2
d_gene: NA
CDR3nt: TGTGCCAGCAGTGTGGACGGTGACACCGGGGAGCTGTTTTTT
CDR3aa: CASSVDGDTGELFF

v_gene: TRBV27
abundance: NA
j_gene: TRBJ2-1
d_gene: NA
CDR3nt: TGTGCCAGCAGTTTAGCTACCTCCTACAATGAGCAGTTCTTC
CDR3aa: CASSLATSYNEQFF

v_gene: TRBV13
abundance: once
j_gene: TRBJ2-5
d_gene: TRBD1
CDR3nt: TGTGCCAGCAGCCTCAAGACAGGGGGATACCAAGAGACCCAGTACTTC
CDR3aa: CASSLKTGGYQETQYF

v_gene: TRBV25-1
abundance: NA
j_gene: TRBJ1-1
d_gene: TRBD1
CDR3nt: TGTGCCAGCACCTGGACAGGGGCGTACACTGAAGCTTTCTTT
CDR3aa: CASTWTGAYTEAFF

v_gene: TRBV6-1
abundance: NA
j_gene: TRBJ1-4
d_gene: TRBD1
CDR3nt: TGTGCCAGCAGCGGGGACAGGGGTTTTAATGAAAAACTGTTTTTT
CDR3aa: CASSGDRGFNEKLFF

v_gene: TRBV4-1
abundance: NA
j_gene: TRBJ1-2
d_gene: TRBD1
CDR3nt: TGCGCCAGCAGCCAGGGGACAGGGGAAGTAGGCGGCTACACCTTC
CDR3aa: CASSQGTGEVGGYTF

v_gene: TRBV5-6
abundance: NA
j_gene: TRBJ2-7
d_gene: NA
CDR3nt: TGTGCCAGCAGCTTTGGTCAGGGGACGGGCGAGCAGTACTTC
CDR3aa: CASSFGQGTGEQYF

v_gene: TRBV5-1
abundance: NA
j_gene: TRBJ2-2
d_gene: NA
CDR3nt: TGCGCCAGCAGCTCCCAGGGAAAAGGGGAGCTGTTTTTT
CDR3aa: CASSSQGKGELFF

v_gene: TRBV12-5
abundance: NA
j_gene: TRBJ1-2
d_gene: NA
CDR3nt: TGTGCTAGTGGTCTTAACACCAACTATGGCTACACCTTC
CDR3aa: CASGLNTNYGYTF

v_gene: TRBV11-2
abundance: NA
j_gene: TRBJ2-3
d_gene: NA
CDR3nt: TGTGCCAGCTCCTCCGGTCAGGGACTTGCTACAGATACGCAGTATTTT
CDR3aa: CASSSGQGLATDTQYF

v_gene: TRBV7-9
abundance: NA
j_gene: TRBJ2-2
d_gene: NA
CDR3nt: TGTGCCAGCAGACAGTACGGGCCTTTGAACACCGGGGAGCTGTTTTTT
CDR3aa: CASRQYGPLNTGELFF

v_gene: TRBV20-1
abundance: NA
j_gene: TRBJ2-1
d_gene: NA
CDR3nt: TGCAGTGCAACTAGTCCCCAGGAGCAGTTCTTC
CDR3aa: CSATSPQEQFF

v_gene: TRBV5-1
abundance: NA
j_gene: TRBJ2-1
d_gene: NA
CDR3nt: TGCGCCAGCAGCGTAGGGGGTGAGCAGTTCTTC
CDR3aa: CASSVGGEQFF

v_gene: TRBV29-1
abundance: NA
j_gene: TRBJ2-3
d_gene: NA
CDR3nt: TGCAGCGTCGACAGGGAGGGAGTCACAGATACGCAGTATTTT
CDR3aa: CSVDREGVTDTQYF

v_gene: TRBV29-1
abundance: NA
j_gene: TRBJ2-2
d_gene: TRBD1
CDR3nt: TGCAGCGTCCCTGGGGGTGGGACAGGGGGAACCGGGGAGCTGTTTTTT
CDR3aa: CSVPGGGTGGTGELFF